This T cell receptor (beta chain) originates from a study of T cell responses to AZD1222 COVID-19 vaccine (dated by TCRdb to about 2021). Describing the broader study: A total of more than 230 trial participants underwent TCR sequencing, of whom about 210 received two doses of AZD1222 and some 26 received two doses of the MenACWY control vaccine. Trial participants were enrolled by age into subgroups of 18-55, 56-69 and 70-plus years, and around 150, 29 and 61 TCR-sequenced participants, respectively, were included in these subgroups.

What the time point label conveys for this sample: about 28 days (+/-7) after the second vaccine dose. AZD1222 recipients with second doses at about 4 weeks or about 12 weeks were pooled, because spike-specific TCR depth and breadth did not differ between schedules. The vaccinee samples were drawn from two UK trials, COV001 and COV002, one of which was a single-blind randomized controlled phase 2/3 trial testing AZD1222 (ChAdOx1 nCoV-19) in healthy adults. For TCRbeta chain sequencing, PBMC samples from trial participants were taken at day 0 and at day 28 after the second dose. In regard to this clone: Its target antigen remains unknown. Base qualities are not at hand, and no much larger clone is one base apart.

The paper's findings and limits, for the study overall: Most participants were white British and females outnumbered males, and the authors suggested that clonal diversity may have been underestimated. A significant rise in spike-specific TCR breadth and depth was observed after two AZD1222 doses relative to day 0 and relative to MenACWY recipients. CD4 TCRs associated with the vaccine covered the entire spike protein, and the dominant responses were in regions 160-218 and 743-854. In the small 56-69-year group, the increase in depth fell short of significance, most likely because of low power. Only five to seven AZD1222 recipients were SARS-CoV-2 seropositive at baseline, limiting conclusions about previously exposed vaccinees. Because no samples from the day 14 peak response were available, repertoires could be characterized only after the peak T cell response. Nearly half of unique spike-specific TCRs reportedly recognized epitopes outside regions mutated in the B.1.351 and B.1.1.7 variants.

The CDR3 regions of human TCRbeta chains were analyzed by immunosequencing. The study's processing was this. Repertoire TCRs were checked for matches against a reference library of SARS-CoV-2-specific TCRs that had been generated using the MIRA antigen-specificity platform. Breadth meant the fraction of unique TCRs that were SARS-CoV-2-associated, whereas depth meant the fraction of total T cells that were SARS-CoV-2-associated. Using the MIRA data, each spike-specific TCR was mapped to the spike region that the TCR reacts to and placed in a CD4 or CD8 class. Log10-transformed breadth and depth values were compared by one-way ANOVA with Sidak's multiple comparisons tests. In its TCRdb copy, this immuneACCESS table keeps in-frame sequences only and misses some clones. Where compared with another copy, unresolved V genes explain less than half of these, and the others have no known cause. That table is the source of V, J and clone size, and D and trimming were worked out from the DNA. For this sample there are fewer than 200,000 clones; 70% to 90% appear just once. The ten biggest clones cover 9.5% to 13% of the sample.

Trimming at the junction amounts to 0 bases on V and 8 bases on J, and the germline ends lie 15 bases apart. The CDR3 sequence holds 15 residues, the cysteine and phenylalanine included. This entry keeps only the CDR3 DNA: 45 bases, framed from base 1. CDR1 SGHRS and CDR2 YFSETQ are derived from the germline V gene. The chain links TRBV5-1 with TRBJ2-1; TRBD2 might be the D gene, on 5 matching bases. The sequencing here drew on peripheral blood, taken 28 days after the second AZD1222 dose. This clonotype was obtained from an adult who received the AZD1222 COVID-19 vaccine. The CDR3 region reads CASSLGTRPIHEQFF. The DNA sequence is given as TGCGCCAGCAGCTTGGGGACTCGCCCAATCCATGAGCAGTTCTTC.